One sample yielded the 18 T cell receptor beta chains listed below, sequenced in a study of blood T cell repertoires in COVID-19. Method: immunoSEQ multiplex PCR; TCRdb's copy keeps in-frame clones and lacks some. Of roughly 200,000 clones detected, roughly 89% appear once; the ten largest clones hold about a tenth. Sequencing was carried out using PBMCs or T cells enriched from blood (not recorded which). These receptors all come from a man between 18 and 35 years old with acute COVID-19.

The chain has TRBV3-1 (or the pseudogene TRBV3-2) and TRBJ1-1, with 8 bases aligning to TRBD1. The trim removed 8 bases at V and 2 bases at J, leaving 4 bases unmatched. CDR1 and CDR2 (germline): LGHDT, YNNKEL (reference sequence). The CDR3 has 13 amino acids. This CDR3 is CASRQGLNTEAFF. The CDR3 coding sequence is TGTGCCAGCCGACAGGGGTTAAACACTGAAGCTTTCTTT.

The CDR3 spells CASSPSSGSSYNSPLHF. The CDR3 DNA follows: TGTGCCAGCAGTCCCTCGTCGGGAAGCTCCTATAATTCACCCCTCCACTTT. The V gene is TRBV6-6, the J gene TRBJ1-6, with unresolved D. The CDR3 loop spans 17 amino acids. Germline loops: CDR1 MNHNY, CDR2 SVGAGI (reference sequence). With 5 bases removed from V and 0 bases from J, the gap between germline ends came to 14 bases.

V and J are TRBV29-1 and TRBJ1-2, with TRBD1 matching over 7 bases. The trim removed 5 bases at V and 4 bases at J, leaving 4 bases unmatched. Germline-derived CDR1 and CDR2 are SQVTM and ANQGSEA. The CDR3 has 12 amino acids. In nucleotides, the CDR3 is TGCAGCGTTCCCGACAGGGCCTATGGCTACACCTTC. Translation gives CSVPDRAYGYTF.

The chain recombines TRBV7-2 with TRBJ1-1; TRBD1 matches at 8 bases. The germline CDR1 and CDR2 sequences are SGHTA and FQGNSA. The length of the CDR3 is 15 residues. V shed 4 bases, J shed 1 base, and the junction held 5 bases outside the gene matches. Here the CDR3 reads CASSWTGTGNTEAFF. CDR3 coding DNA: TGTGCCAGCAGCTGGACCGGGACAGGGAACACTGAAGCTTTCTTT. Full variable domain (missing parts from reference TRBV7-2 and TRBJ1-1): GAGVSQSPSNKVTEKGKDVELRCDPISGHTALYWYRQSLGQGLEFLIYFQGNSAPDKSGLPSDRFSAERTGGSVSTLTIQRTQQEDSAVYLCASSWTGTGNTEAFFGQGTRLTVV.

V usage is TRBV4-1 and J usage is TRBJ2-1, with 12 bases fitting TRBD2. V lost 5 bases and J lost 9; bases outside the gene matches: 5. The CDR3 is 14 residues long. Germline CDR1 MGHRA, CDR2 YSYEKL. The CDR3 coding sequence is TGCGCCAGCAGCGTCGGGGGACTAGCGGGTGAGCAGTTCTTC. Its protein is CASSVGGLAGEQFF.

The DNA for the CDR3 is TGTGCCAGCAGTGACTCATGTGTCGGACTAGCGGGAGGAAGACAAGAGACCCAGTACTTC. Translation gives CASSDSCVGLAGGRQETQYF. J is TRBJ2-5 and V is TRBV6-4; 14 nucleotides match TRBD2. Looked up from germline, CDR1 is MRHNA and CDR2 is SNTAGT. CDR3 length: 20 amino acids. Trimming cost V 0 bases and J 2 bases; bases outside gene matches: 11.

The chain has TRBV14 and TRBJ2-1; 9 positions match TRBD1. V lost 5 bases to trimming and J lost 3 bases; unmatched junction nucleotides: 8. CDR1 and CDR2 from the germline V gene are SGHDN and FVKESK. The length of the CDR3 is 16 residues. CDR3 amino acids: CASSFQDRGIYNEQFF. The CDR3, as DNA: TGTGCCAGCAGCTTTCAGGACAGGGGAATCTACAATGAGCAGTTCTTC.

The chain joins TRBV27 to TRBJ1-2; 8 nucleotides line up with TRBD1. Germline CDR1 MNHEY, CDR2 SMNVEV (reference sequence). This CDR3 has 15 amino acids. V gave up 6 bases and J gave up 0 bases; unmatched junction bases: 6. CDR3 loop: CASRLGTGPNYGYTF. For the CDR3, the DNA is TGTGCCAGCAGATTGGGGACAGGCCCTAACTATGGCTACACCTTC.

This clone has only one observation. The gene calls are TRBV5-1 and TRBJ1-6, with D possibly TRBD1 on 6 matching bases. Germline CDR1 is SGHRS and CDR2 is YFSETQ. Deletions cut 4 bases from V and 5 bases from J, with 7 bases between. CDR3 length: 13 amino acids. CDR3 residues: CASSGDNNSPLHF. CDR3 sequence (DNA): TGCGCCAGCAGCGGGGACAATAATTCACCCCTCCACTTT.

The chain is built from TRBV29-1 and TRBJ2-2, with 10 bases fitting TRBD2. CDR1 is SQVTM, CDR2 ANQGSEA, per germline. The V segment lost 5 bases and the J segment 3 bases; nucleotides outside the gene matches: 12. This CDR3 is 17 amino acids long. The CDR3 sequence: CSVWSSGSVRYTGELFF. DNA of the CDR3: TGCAGCGTTTGGTCTAGCGGGAGTGTCCGGTACACCGGGGAGCTGTTTTTT.

The V and J genes are TRBV27 and TRBJ1-5, with D possibly matching TRBD1 (6 bases). Trimming took off 5 bases at V and 2 bases at J, with 13 bases between the two ends. Germline V CDR1 and CDR2: MNHEY, SMNVEV (reference sequence). The length of the CDR3 is 15 residues. The CDR3 nucleotides are TGTGCCAGCAGTGGATTACAGGGAGGCAATCAGCCCCAGCATTTT. Protein: CASSGLQGGNQPQHF.

The chain combines TRBV5-1 with TRBJ2-2; TRBD1 matches at 10 bases. The V and J ends lost 3 bases and 6 bases, in that order; junction bases with no gene match: 2. Germline CDR1 reads SGHRS; CDR2 reads YFSETQ. CDR3 length equals 14 residues. The CDR3 loop reads CASSSGTGAGELFF. The CDR3, as DNA: TGCGCCAGCAGCTCGGGGACAGGGGCCGGGGAGCTGTTTTTT.

This chain links TRBV12-3 or TRBV12-4 with TRBJ2-7, with TRBD2 matching over 8 bases. The CDR3 runs to 13 residues. J lost 4 bases, V lost 5 bases, and 4 bases had no gene match. CDR3 amino acids: CASSGGLVYEQYF. The CDR3 DNA reads TGTGCCAGCAGTGGGGGACTAGTTTACGAGCAGTACTTC.

The gene calls are TRBV2 and TRBJ2-7; 10 positions match TRBD1. This CDR3 has 14 residues. In germline, CDR1 is SNHLY, CDR2 FYNNEI. The V gene end was trimmed by 5 bases and the J gene end by 4 bases; junction bases not matched to a gene: 5. The CDR3 is CASSLDRGEYEQYF. DNA of the CDR3: TGTGCCAGCAGTCTGGACAGGGGGGAATACGAGCAGTACTTC.

This rearrangement joins TRBV3-1 (or the pseudogene TRBV3-2) to TRBJ1-2, with 7 bases aligning to TRBD1. The length of the CDR3 is 14 residues. J was trimmed by 5 bases and V by 0 bases; bases with no gene match: 3. Per germline, CDR1 LGHDT and CDR2 YNNKEL (reference sequence). The CDR3 DNA follows: TGTGCCAGCAGCCAAGACGGCAGGGGGTATGGCTACACCTTC. Its translation: CASSQDGRGYGYTF.

About this clone itself: The limits of the CDR3 on the DNA are not certain, so only TCRdb's listed CDR3 is given. V usage is TRBV29-1 and J usage is TRBJ2-1; the D call TRBD2 from the table was never checked on the DNA. The germline gives CDR1 SQVTM, CDR2 ANQGSEA. Ends included, the CDR3 has 14 residues. The CDR3 loop reads CSVVLDNFGNEQFF.

The chain is built from TRBV11-2 and TRBJ2-1; 12 bases match TRBD2. Germline V gene lookup returns CDR1 SGHAT and CDR2 FQNNGV. This CDR3 has 15 residues. The V gene end was trimmed by 5 bases and the J gene end by 13 bases; junction bases not matched to a gene: 12. DNA for the CDR3: TGTGCCAGCAGCGAAACCCCGGGACTAGCGGGTATTCAGTTCTTC. It translates to CASSETPGLAGIQFF.

The chain employs TRBV25-1 and TRBJ1-5; the match to TRBD1 covers 8 bases. CDR3 length equals 13 residues. With V trimmed by 4 bases and J by 6 bases, 2 bases remained unmatched. Germline CDR1 reads MGHDK; CDR2 reads SYGVNS. This chain's CDR3 is CASSGDRGQPQHF. CDR3 nucleotide sequence: TGTGCCAGCAGTGGAGACAGGGGTCAGCCCCAGCATTTT.